One sample yielded the 17 T cell receptor beta chains listed below, sequenced in a study of blood T cell repertoires in COVID-19. The method was immunoSEQ multiplex PCR; TCRdb's version includes in-frame clones alone and lacks a portion of them. The sample consists of 200,000 or so clones, approximately 85% of them appearing once. Specimen: peripheral blood. The receptors come from a woman between 65 and 79 years old with active or convalescent COVID-19.

The chain uses TRBV5-1 and TRBJ1-2; 7 nucleotides align to TRBD1. V lost 6 bases, J lost 6 bases, and 11 bases stayed unmatched. Germline values: CDR1 SGHRS, CDR2 YFSETQ. The CDR3 runs to 14 residues. CDR3 in DNA: TGCGCCAGCAACTCTACAGGGGCATCTGATGGCTACACCTTC. Translation: CASNSTGASDGYTF.

J is TRBJ2-7 and V is TRBV7-6; 10 nucleotides align to TRBD1. CDR1 is SGHVS and CDR2 is FNYEAQ in the germline V gene. The ends lost 5 bases at V and 1 base at J; junction bases unmatched: 5. The CDR3 loop spans 15 amino acids. DNA for the CDR3: TGTGCCAGCAGCGTGACGGACAGGGGGTCCTACGAGCAGTACTTC. This gives the protein CASSVTDRGSYEQYF.

The V and J genes are TRBV21-1 and TRBJ2-3; TRBD2, the D gene given by the table, was not confirmed from the DNA. TRBV21-1 is a documented pseudogene. The CDR3 spans 18 residues. The CDR3 here is CASSNRVGLAKSTDTQYF. The DNA of the CDR3 is TGTGCCAGCAGCAATAGAGTCGGGCTAGCGAAGAGCACAGATACGCAGTATTTT.

The chain couples TRBV5-1 to TRBJ2-3; possibly TRBD2 for D (6 bases). The V end was cut by 4 bases, the J end by 3 bases, with 15 bases between. This CDR3 has 15 amino acids. Germline V CDR1 and CDR2: SGHRS, YFSETQ. CDR3 amino acids: CASSGRPGLTDTQYF. The CDR3 DNA reads TGCGCCAGCAGCGGGAGGCCGGGACTTACAGATACGCAGTATTTT.

This sequence joins TRBV10-2 and TRBJ1-1, with D uncertain. V lost 4 bases, J lost 1 base, and 10 bases lay in between. From germline, CDR1 is WSHSY and CDR2 SAAADI. The CDR3 runs 14 residues. The CDR3 DNA sequence: TGCGCCAGCAGTGTAGGCGGGCAGAACACTGAAGCTTTCTTT. Translation gives CASSVGGQNTEAFF.

This chain joins TRBV3-1 (or the pseudogene TRBV3-2) and TRBJ2-5; TRBD2 matches 7 bases. The germline V gene has CDR1 LGHDT and CDR2 YNNKEL (reference sequence). V gave up 3 bases and J gave up 5 bases; unmatched junction bases: 6. CDR3 size: 14 residues. The CDR3 DNA follows: TGTGCCAGCAGCCAGGGAGGGCGTTTGGAGACCCAGTACTTC. Its translation: CASSQGGRLETQYF.

The CDR3 nucleotides are TGTGCCAGCAGTTTTCTCTCTGGGGCCAACGTCCTGACTTTC. It encodes CASSFLSGANVLTF. This sequence joins TRBV27 and TRBJ2-6; D is unclear. V was trimmed by 3 bases and J by 0 bases, leaving 3 bases between them. Germline V gene sequence: CDR1 MNHEY, CDR2 SMNVEV (reference sequence). The CDR3 covers 14 residues.

This clone has a count of ten or more. The chain uses TRBV9 and TRBJ1-2; 9 bases line up with TRBD1. Germline V gene data show CDR1 as SGDLS and CDR2 as YYNGEE. The CDR3 extends over 16 amino acids. J lost 8 bases, V lost 4 bases, and 15 bases had no gene match. The CDR3 reads CASSPRSLDRGKGYTF. CDR3 in DNA: TGTGCCAGCAGCCCACGAAGCCTGGACAGGGGAAAGGGCTACACCTTC.

This chain links TRBV28 with TRBJ1-5; D uncertain. The V end was cut by 1 base, the J end by 0 bases, with 7 bases between. Germline V gene sequence: CDR1 MDHEN, CDR2 SYDVKM. CDR3 size: 15 residues. As DNA, the CDR3 is TGTGCCAGCAGTTTATCGGTTTTTAGCAATCAGCCCCAGCATTTT. The encoded protein is CASSLSVFSNQPQHF.

A word on this clone: This may be a read error: a much more frequent sequence differs by one nucleotide. This CDR3 reads CASSYNYGYTF. Written as DNA, the CDR3 is TGTGCCAGCAGCTATAACTATGGCTACACCTTC. This chain joins TRBV3-1 (or the pseudogene TRBV3-2) and TRBJ1-2; D is undetermined. CDR1 and CDR2 from the germline V gene are LGHDT and YNNKEL (reference sequence). The V and J ends lost 5 bases and 1 base respectively, with 2 bases between them. CDR3 length: 11 amino acids.

The rearrangement uses TRBV5-1 and TRBJ2-7; the D gene is possibly TRBD1 (5 bases). Between the trimmed V and J ends, which lost 0 bases and 4 bases, there was a span of 8 bases. CDR3 length: 13 amino acids. CDR1 and CDR2 (germline): SGHRS, YFSETQ. The CDR3: CASSLGGYYEQYF. CDR3 nucleotides: TGCGCCAGCAGCTTGGGGGGCTATTACGAGCAGTACTTC.

The gene calls are TRBV7-8 and TRBJ2-1, with 8 bases lining up with TRBD2. V lost 4 bases to trimming and J lost 8 bases; unmatched junction nucleotides: 13. Germline V gene data show CDR1 as SGHVS and CDR2 as FQNEAQ. CDR3 length: 16 amino acids. The CDR3 DNA reads TGTGCCAGCAGCTCCTTAGCGGGAATTACGAGCGATGAGCAGTTCTTC. This gives the protein CASSSLAGITSDEQFF.

This chain links TRBV18 with TRBJ2-3, with 14 bases lining up with TRBD2. The trim removed 3 bases at V and 6 bases at J, leaving 11 bases unmatched. This CDR3 region has 18 residues. Germline values: CDR1 KGHSH, CDR2 LQKENI. CDR3 amino acids: CASSPGTSGGLLLDTQYF. The CDR3 DNA reads as TGTGCCAGCTCACCCGGGACTAGCGGGGGACTCCTCTTGGATACGCAGTATTTT.

The gene calls are TRBV7-7 and TRBJ2-3, with 13 nucleotides matching TRBD2. CDR1 is SSHAT, CDR2 FNYEAQ, per germline (reference sequence). V lost 5 bases, J lost 4 bases, and 12 bases stayed unmatched. CDR3 length: 18 residues. This chain's CDR3 is CASSPGLAGRGGADTQYF. The CDR3 coding sequence is TGTGCCAGCAGCCCGGGACTAGCGGGAAGGGGAGGGGCAGATACGCAGTATTTT. Full variable domain (outside the CDR3, taken from reference TRBV7-7 and TRBJ2-3): GAGVSQSPRYKVTKRGQDVTLRCDPISSHATLYWYQQALGQGPEFLTYFNYEAQPDKSGLPSDRFSAERPEGSISTLTIQRTEQRDSAMYRCASSPGLAGRGGADTQYFGPGTRLTVL.

The J gene is TRBJ2-7, the V gene TRBV19; D gene unclear. In germline, CDR1 is LNHDA, CDR2 SQIVND (reference sequence). The CDR3 totals 13 residues. Trimming shortened V by 5 bases and J by 3 bases, and 11 bases separated the two germline ends. The CDR3 nucleotides are TGTGCCAGTAGTGTCAGGATCCGCTACGAGCAGTACTTC. This gives the protein CASSVRIRYEQYF.

The chain is built from TRBV6-5 and TRBJ1-1; TRBD1 matches at 9 bases. Germline values: CDR1 MNHEY, CDR2 SVGAGI. The CDR3 runs 11 residues. Losses at the gene ends were 9 bases for V and 8 bases for J; bases not matched to a gene: 4. The CDR3 DNA is TGTGCCAGTAACAGGGGGCGGGAAGCTTTCTTT. Protein: CASNRGREAFF.

This chain uses TRBV19 with TRBJ1-5; possibly TRBD1 for D (6 bases). CDR1 is LNHDA, CDR2 SQIVND, per germline (reference sequence). The CDR3 totals 15 residues. V was clipped by 5 bases and J by 4 bases, with 15 bases between them. The CDR3 nucleotides read TGTGCCAGTAGTGCCGCGGGGGCGAGTAATCAGCCCCAGCATTTT. Translation: CASSAAGASNQPQHF.